Listed here are 11 T cell receptor beta chains from one sample, sequenced in a study of technical replicates of blood from a handful of donors. Sequenced by immunoSEQ multiplex PCR; TCRdb stores in-frame clones only, minus some. This table has 55,000 to 75,000 clones, about nine tenths appearing once. Material: PBMCs. These receptors were taken from a human donor in good health. Some clones in this sample may be carry-over from other donors' samples.

This sequence joins TRBV2 and TRBJ2-6; 8 nucleotides match TRBD1. This CDR3 has 17 residues. J was trimmed by 0 bases and V by 5 bases; bases with no gene match: 6. Germline CDR1 reads SNHLY; CDR2 reads FYNNEI. The CDR3 protein is CASSPGQVFSGANVLTF. The CDR3 coding sequence is TGTGCCAGCAGTCCGGGACAGGTTTTCTCTGGGGCCAACGTCCTGACTTTC.

The chain carries TRBV7-2 and TRBJ1-2, with no clear D. Germline V gives CDR1 SGHTA, CDR2 FQGNSA. The CDR3 has 14 residues. The ends were cut back, 0 bases at V and 2 bases at J, with 7 bases in the middle. The CDR3 DNA is TGTGCCAGCAGCTTAGCGACGGGAAACTATGGCTACACCTTC. It specifies CASSLATGNYGYTF.

Regarding this clone: At one boundary the junction diverges from the germline segment, which might be a read error. The V gene is TRBV2, the J gene TRBJ2-7; 7 positions agree with TRBD1. The CDR3 consists of 11 residues. In germline, CDR1 is SNHLY, CDR2 FYNNEI. CDR3 loop: CASSRDSVSFF. The CDR3 bases are TGTGCCAGCAGTCGGGACAGCGTATCATTCTTC.

The chain joins TRBV7-6 to TRBJ1-1, with D hard to call. The CDR3 is made up of 13 amino acids. V was trimmed by 6 bases and J by 1 base, leaving 9 bases between them. Germline V gene data show CDR1 as SGHVS and CDR2 as FNYEAQ. The CDR3 protein is CASSAQENTEAFF. Here the CDR3 DNA reads TGTGCCAGCAGTGCTCAGGAGAACACTGAAGCTTTCTTT. The whole variable domain, remainder taken from reference TRBV7-6 and TRBJ1-1, is GAGVSQSPRYKVTKRGQDVALRCDPISGHVSLYWYRQALGQGPEFLTYFNYEAQQDKSGLPNDRFSAERPEGSISTLTIQRTEQRDSAMYRCASSAQENTEAFFGQGTRLTVV.

As DNA, the CDR3 is TGTGCCAGCAGCGCGGGGTCGCGAGAGACCCAGTACTTC. It specifies CASSAGSRETQYF. This chain uses TRBV9 with TRBJ2-5, with D maybe TRBD2 (5 bases). With 3 bases removed from V and 4 bases from J, the gap between germline ends came to 10 bases. The CDR3 is 13 residues long. CDR1 SGDLS and CDR2 YYNGEE come from the germline V gene.

The chain employs TRBV7-3 and TRBJ2-1; D is ambiguous. The CDR3 covers 13 residues. The V gene's germline CDR1 is SGHTA and CDR2 FQGTGA. With 4 bases removed from V and 3 bases from J, the gap between germline ends came to 7 bases. CDR3: CASSYSNYNEQFF. The CDR3, as DNA: TGTGCCAGCAGCTACTCAAACTACAATGAGCAGTTCTTC.

V usage is TRBV5-6 and J usage is TRBJ2-1; D is unclear. This CDR3 region has 11 residues. Germline lookup yields CDR1 SGHDT and CDR2 YYEEEE. V shed 2 bases and J shed 8 bases, with 5 bases lying between them. CDR3 sequence (DNA): TGTGCCAGCAGCTTTCAGGATGAGCAGTTCTTC. As protein: CASSFQDEQFF.

This chain links TRBV5-6 with TRBJ2-7, with 7 nucleotides matching TRBD1. V trimming: 0 bases; J trimming: 12 bases; junction bases outside the gene matches: 9. The CDR3 runs to 13 residues. The germline V gene has CDR1 SGHDT and CDR2 YYEEEE. CDR3 loop: CASSLAGQVGMYF. The CDR3 nucleotides read TGTGCCAGCAGCTTGGCCGGACAGGTCGGGATGTACTTC.

Only one count was recorded for this clone. The rearrangement links TRBV14 to TRBJ2-7; 12 nucleotides align to TRBD2. This CDR3 has 20 amino acids. The V and J ends lost 1 base and 4 bases, in that order; junction bases with no gene match: 17. The V gene's germline CDR1 is SGHDN and CDR2 FVKESK. CDR3 sequence: CASSQARTSGTQVMRYEQYF. Here the CDR3 DNA reads TGTGCCAGCAGCCAAGCGAGGACTAGCGGGACCCAGGTCATGAGGTACGAGCAGTACTTC.

This chain links TRBV29-1 with TRBJ2-7, with 12 bases matching TRBD2. The V gene's germline CDR1 is SQVTM and CDR2 ANQGSEA. V was clipped by 6 bases and J by 2 bases; unmatched bases: 2. The CDR3 consists of 13 residues. This chain's CDR3 is CSVSSGRAYEQYF. The DNA of the CDR3 is TGCAGCGTCTCTAGCGGGAGGGCCTACGAGCAGTACTTC.

This clone came up once. The chain carries TRBV11-2 and TRBJ2-1, with D possibly TRBD1 on 5 matching bases. Germline values: CDR1 SGHAT, CDR2 FQNNGV. The ends were cut back, 3 bases at V and 5 bases at J, with 11 bases in the middle. This CDR3 contains 14 residues. CDR3 amino acids: CASSFTQGHNEQFF. As DNA, the CDR3 is TGTGCCAGCAGCTTTACTCAGGGCCACAATGAGCAGTTCTTC. Full variable domain (rest looked up from reference TRBV11-2 and TRBJ2-1): EAGVAQSPRYKIIEKRQSVAFWCNPISGHATLYWYQQILGQGPKLLIQFQNNGVVDDSQLPKDRFSAERLKGVDSTLKIQPAKLEDSAVYLCASSFTQGHNEQFFGPGTRLTVL.